Each of the 13 T cell receptor beta chains below was sequenced from the same sample in a study of OX40 agonist ivuxolimab in advanced cancers. The protocol was immunoSEQ multiplex PCR, while the TCRdb copy is restricted to in-frame clones and leaves out a portion. The sample holds about 95,000 clones; approximately 86% are singletons and the top ten take 3.5% to 4.5%. Sequences were derived from CD4+ or CD8+ T cells sorted from blood, sampled in a trial of the OX40 agonist ivuxolimab. The receptors shown here come from an adult with an advanced solid tumor such as melanoma, head and neck, liver or kidney cancer.

By frequency in the sample, this clone is medium-sized (0.01 to 0.1%). The V gene is TRBV9, the J gene TRBJ2-2; 8 nucleotides match TRBD2. The CDR3 spans 16 residues. Germline V lookup: CDR1 SGDLS, CDR2 YYNGEE. V lost 0 bases, J lost 7 bases, and 8 bases stayed unmatched. The CDR3 loop reads CASSVESGSASGELFF. The CDR3 DNA follows: TGTGCCAGCAGCGTAGAAAGCGGGAGTGCGAGCGGGGAGCTGTTTTTT.

The chain joins TRBV2 to TRBJ2-7; D is possibly TRBD1 or TRBD2 (5 bases each). V was cut by 7 bases and J by 7 bases, with 17 bases left in between. Germline CDR1 SNHLY, CDR2 FYNNEI. This CDR3 comprises 13 residues. The CDR3 nucleotides read TGTGCCAGCACCGAGGGGCTAGCAGGGGAGCAGTACTTC. Its protein product is CASTEGLAGEQYF.

The chain uses TRBV16 and TRBJ2-1; 9 nucleotides line up with TRBD1. The CDR3 is 14 amino acids. V lost 4 bases to trimming and J lost 7 bases; unmatched junction nucleotides: 5. In germline, CDR1 is KGHSY, CDR2 FQNENV. This chain's CDR3 is CASSRPTGGNEQFF. CDR3 DNA: TGTGCCAGCAGCCGCCCGACAGGGGGGAATGAGCAGTTCTTC.

CDR3 bases: TGTGCCATTAAAAGCGGGAGTGGCACAGATACGCAGTATTTT. Its translation is CAIKSGSGTDTQYF. This chain joins TRBV28 and TRBJ2-3; 8 nucleotides match TRBD2. The CDR3 extends over 14 amino acids. The germline V gene encodes CDR1 MDHEN and CDR2 SYDVKM. V gave up 10 bases and J gave up 1 base; unmatched junction bases: 7.

The V gene is TRBV30, the J gene TRBJ2-2, with D possibly matching TRBD2 (8 bases). CDR1 and CDR2 from the germline V gene are GTSNPN and SVGIG (reference sequence). The CDR3 extends over 19 amino acids. V was clipped by 0 bases and J by 7 bases, with 27 bases between them. The CDR3 loop is CAWSVPDRVLSGGNGELFF. For the CDR3, the DNA is TGTGCCTGGAGTGTACCTGACAGGGTTCTCAGCGGGGGTAACGGGGAGCTGTTTTTT. Full variable domain (missing parts from reference TRBV30 and TRBJ2-2): SQTIHQWPATLVQPVGSPLSLECTVEGTSNPNLYWYRQAAGRGLQLLFYSVGIGQISSEVPQNLSASRPQDRQFILSSKKLLLSDSGFYLCAWSVPDRVLSGGNGELFFGEGSRLTVL.

The genes are TRBV7-9 and TRBJ1-4, with TRBD1 matching 9 bases. The germline V gene encodes CDR1 SEHNR and CDR2 FQNEAQ (reference sequence). The CDR3 extends over 16 amino acids. The V segment lost 5 bases and the J segment 1 base; nucleotides outside the gene matches: 5. This CDR3 is CASSPGTGRTNEKLFF. DNA for the CDR3: TGTGCCAGCAGCCCCGGGACAGGGAGAACTAATGAAAAACTGTTTTTT.

J is TRBJ2-1 and V is TRBV9; weak D call: TRBD2 (6 bases). Per germline, CDR1 SGDLS and CDR2 YYNGEE. The germline V and J ends were trimmed by 4 bases and 6 bases, with 17 bases remaining between them. The CDR3 sequence is 15 residues long. In DNA form, the CDR3 reads TGTGCCAGCAGCCCCCCCTCCACCGGGGGCAATGAGCAGTTCTTC. This codes for CASSPPSTGGNEQFF.

The chain couples TRBV11-3 to TRBJ2-5, with 8 positions matching TRBD2. The CDR3 is 15 residues long. Germline CDR1 SGHNT, CDR2 YENEEA. With 3 bases clipped from V and 5 bases from J, the junction kept 8 bases outside the gene matches. The CDR3 is CASSFDEREYETQYF. The DNA for the CDR3 is TGTGCCAGCAGCTTCGACGAGCGGGAGTATGAGACCCAGTACTTC.

The chain has TRBV28 and TRBJ1-2; no reliable D call. The V end lost 6 bases, the J end lost 8 bases, and 16 bases lay between the germline ends. The CDR3 is 13 amino acids. Germline CDR1 is MDHEN and CDR2 is SYDVKM. CDR3 nucleotide sequence: TGTGCCAGCAGCCGTGAGGTTGACCAGGGCTACACCTTC. It codes for CASSREVDQGYTF.

The chain employs TRBV28 and TRBJ1-1; no clear D. Trimming took off 10 bases at V and 4 bases at J, with 22 bases between the two ends. The germline V gene has CDR1 MDHEN and CDR2 SYDVKM. The CDR3 contains 15 residues. CDR3 sequence reads: CATRRFGVRATEAFF. The CDR3 nucleotides are TGTGCCACACGCCGGTTTGGGGTCCGGGCCACTGAAGCTTTCTTT.

This sequence joins TRBV28 and TRBJ2-7, with 12 bases fitting TRBD2. V dropped 6 bases and J dropped 2; count of bases not matched to a gene: 5. The CDR3 has 15 residues. Germline V lookup: CDR1 MDHEN, CDR2 SYDVKM. This chain's CDR3 is CASRRPSGRAYEQYF. CDR3 in DNA: TGTGCCAGCAGAAGACCTAGCGGGAGGGCCTACGAGCAGTACTTC.

The rearrangement links TRBV7-9 to TRBJ1-1; possibly TRBD1 for D (6 bases). V was trimmed by 1 base and J by 4 bases, leaving 10 bases between them. This CDR3 is built from 14 residues. CDR1 SEHNR and CDR2 FQNEAQ come from the germline V gene (reference sequence). CDR3 sequence: CASSLVQGSTEAFF. The CDR3 DNA follows: TGTGCCAGCAGCTTAGTTCAGGGGAGCACTGAAGCTTTCTTT.

As regards this clone: The sample carries other DNA sequences with the same CDR3. The chain joins TRBV10-3 to TRBJ2-1; 12 nucleotides match TRBD2. The CDR3 is 13 amino acids. Trimming removed 11 bases from V and 6 bases from J; junction bases left unmatched: 5. Per germline, CDR1 ENHRY and CDR2 SYGVKD. The CDR3 loop reads CASRLAGVNEQFF. The DNA for the CDR3 is TGTGCCTCACGACTAGCGGGAGTCAATGAGCAGTTCTTC.